These 6 T cell receptor beta chains were sequenced from one sample in a study. Treg sorting used a CD4+CD25+CD127-/low gate. TCRdb processed the 5' RACE reads anew with MiXCR; each CDR3 protein has one entry. The repertoire has roughly 60,000 distinct CDR3 sequences, roughly 25% of them found once; the top ten carry 2.2%. Sequencing was performed on tumor-infiltrating Tregs sorted from the breast tumor. The receptor set was obtained from a female donor with breast cancer.

In its sample, this clonotype was seen many times. The rearrangement joins TRBV20-1 to TRBJ2-7, with 8 nucleotides matching TRBD2. Losses at the gene ends were 4 bases for V and 6 bases for J; bases not matched to a gene: 11. The CDR3 extends over 14 amino acids. Germline V gene data show CDR1 as DFQATT and CDR2 as SNEGSKA (reference sequence). The CDR3 DNA reads TGCAGTGCTATCCCAGGACTAGCTTCTCGCGAGCAGTACTTC. Amino acids: CSAIPGLASREQYF.

In DNA, the CDR3 is TGTGCCGGAGAGCGGGGGAATCAAGAGACCCAGTACTTC. Protein: CAGERGNQETQYF. The chain links TRBV3-1 to TRBJ2-5, with 8 nucleotides matching TRBD2. The CDR3 covers 13 residues. The junction had 7 bases not matched to a gene; V was cut back by 11 bases and J by 2 bases. Looked up from germline, CDR1 is LGHDT and CDR2 is YNNKEL (reference sequence).

The gene calls are TRBV4-2 and TRBJ1-1; no clear D. CDR3 length: 15 amino acids. V was shortened by 1 base and J by 1 base, with 10 bases between the two germline ends. Germline CDR1 and CDR2: LGHNA and YNFKEQ. CDR3 region: CASSQVGGPNTEAFF. As DNA, the CDR3 is TGTGCCAGCAGCCAAGTCGGAGGACCGAACACTGAAGCTTTCTTT.

This clonotype qualifies as medium-sized. The CDR3 loop is CSAQRPGTEAFF. DNA for the CDR3: TGCAGTGCACAACGCCCGGGCACTGAAGCTTTCTTT. The chain couples TRBV20-1 to TRBJ1-1; D uncertain. V shed 6 bases and J shed 4 bases, with 12 bases lying between them. CDR1 DFQATT and CDR2 SNEGSKA come from the germline V gene (reference sequence). The CDR3 loop spans 12 amino acids.

This clonotype was picked up many times. The chain recombines TRBV10-3 with TRBJ2-3; D is possibly TRBD2 (6 bases). Trimming left V 6 bases short and J 3 bases short, with 7 bases between. The CDR3 has 12 residues. CDR1 is ENHRY, CDR2 SYGVKD, per germline. CDR3 sequence reads: CAIRGRTDTQYF. Written as DNA, the CDR3 is TGTGCCATCAGGGGGAGGACAGATACGCAGTATTTT.

This clonotype was seen a handful of times. The CDR3 DNA reads as TGTGCCAGCAGCCAACAGGGTAACTATGGCTACACCTTC. Amino acids: CASSQQGNYGYTF. The chain has TRBV7-9 and TRBJ1-2; TRBD1 is a possible D gene (6 bases). The CDR3 covers 13 residues. Trimming cost V 5 bases and J 1 base, with 8 bases left between them. Germline-derived CDR1 and CDR2 are SEHNR and FQNEAQ (reference sequence).